The present T cell receptor (beta chain) was sequenced within a study of regulatory T cells in long-lasting Graves disease. This clonotype was observed at least ten times. No antigen is known for it. General observations from the study: Clonotypes that were public and shared totalled a few thousand in persistent patients versus 750 to 1,000 in new patients. Accuracy may have suffered from the small sample size.

CDR3-region Arm-PCR and iRepertoire HTBI primers produced the TCR beta libraries. TCRdb ran MiXCR on the multiplex PCR reads and lists one entry per CDR3 protein. The table has some 500,000 distinct CDR3 sequences, around an eighth seen once; the top ten hold roughly a tenth. In germline, CDR1 is MNHEY, CDR2 SMNVEV (reference sequence). With 6 bases clipped from V and 1 base from J, the junction kept 8 bases outside the gene matches. This CDR3 contains 15 residues. Specified time point: newly diagnosed GD, antithyroid drugs for less than 3 months. The TCR library was made from RNA that had been extracted from PBMCs in TRIzol. This same sample was also part of a study on T cells in Graves' hyperthyroidism and ophthalmopathy. According to that study: Recently diagnosed hyperthyroidism of less than 2 months' duration affected patients aged 18 to 65. Stable hyperthyroidism was told apart from ophthalmopathy by a model built on 13 V-J features.

The sequence came from a man aged 25-45 years with Graves disease. The V gene is TRBV27, the J gene TRBJ2-5; 7 bases match TRBD1. The sample consisted of peripheral blood mononuclear cells (PBMCs), taken at new diagnosis, from a patient treated with antithyroid drugs. CDR3 coding DNA: TGTGCCAGCAGCCATGACAGGGTGGCCCAAGAGACCCAGTACTTC. Its translation: CASSHDRVAQETQYF.